This T cell receptor beta chain is drawn from a study of shared clonotypes between healthy human individuals (dated by TCRdb to 2020 to 2021). At the level of the whole study: A few men and a couple of women, aged 18 to 49 years, made up the cohort. Leukapheresis yielded between about 0.94 and 8.9 billion PBMCs per donor. To estimate repertoire size and how much clonotype sharing occurs between individuals, the study deeply sequenced the blood TCR repertoires of roughly 5 healthy adults. Libraries were prepared and TCR repertoires were sequenced by different laboratories using diverse techniques, in order to increase sequencing depth and limit assay-specific biases. For each donor, CD4 naive and CD4 memory were each given three plates, CD8 naive was given two plates, and CD8 memory was given one plate.

Concerning this clone: This clone's antigen is unknown. The record has no base qualities; no much larger clone is one base away.

Using the deep immunoSEQ assay, multiplex PCR amplified TCR CDR3 regions from genomic DNA. Genomic DNA extracted from each cell subset was distributed evenly over all wells of several immunoSEQ 96-well plates, and each plate served as one replicate. For sorted subsets, approximately 190 ng genomic DNA, equal to tens of thousands of T cell genomes, was loaded into each replicate PCR. The purified libraries were quantified using a Qubit 3.0 fluorometer, sized with a Bioanalyzer 2100, and then quantified again using the KAPA Library Quantification kit. Every immunoSEQ 96-well plate was sequenced on a dedicated single-read 150-cycle Illumina NextSeq 550 flow cell. Turning to the authors' computational methods: The immunoSEQ output contained only junctional sequences without quality scores, so filtering could not match that applied to full-length reads. To assign V/J genes and CDR3, sequences were annotated against IMGT germline references using PyIR, a Python wrapper for IgBLAST v1.9. Reads were removed for weak V/J assignments (E-value above 1e-6), missing CDR3, stop codons, out-of-frame junctions, or ambiguous translated residues. V3J clonotypes were defined by identical inferred V gene, J gene, and CDR3 amino acid sequence. Percentage overlap between repertoires was calculated by dividing the number of shared unique clonotypes by the size of the smaller repertoire. Three approaches were used to assess repertoire richness: RTK rarefaction, the Chao1 estimator, and Recon v2.1 estimates of unobserved clonotypes. For all TCRbeta clonotypes obtained by the gDNA method from four donors, generation probabilities were computed with OLGA. In its TCRdb copy, this immuneACCESS table keeps in-frame sequences only and misses some clones. Where compared with another copy, unresolved V genes explain less than half of these, and the others have no known cause. The V and J calls and clone size are taken from that table; D and trimming were inferred from the DNA. Present in this sample are some 2.1 million clones, 85% to 95% of which were seen just once. The ten largest clonotypes hold more than 0.95% of the sample.

CD8 naive samples were obtained by positive selection for CCR7 among CD45RO-negative cells, yielding a CD45RA+CCR7+ population from which TemRA cells were excluded. The donors were healthy, HIV-negative adults with no recently reported acute infections or vaccinations. All donors were Caucasian adults living in Nashville, Tennessee, USA. Blood was obtained by leukapheresis, after which PBMCs were separated by Ficoll-Histopaque density gradient centrifugation and cryopreserved in liquid nitrogen vapor phase. Analytical flow cytometry was used to check the purity and quantity of every magnetically sorted T cell population. Each sorted fraction had its genomic DNA isolated and then quantified by UV absorbance on a Nanodrop 2000c. What the authors observed across the whole study: Incomplete sequencing was indicated by rarefaction of sorted-subset datasets, despite the large sequencing depth. Only blood was sampled, and tissue TCR repertoires likely differ from those in blood. When a few donors were compared, the shared fraction of clonotypes was around 5.1% for naive CD4, around 4% for naive CD8, 2% to 2.5% for memory CD4, and under 0.5% for memory CD8. Higher generation probabilities were observed for clonotypes shared by all four sorted-subset donors than for non-shared clonotypes. Based on pairwise subsampling, the degree of clonotype sharing among donors was expected to be affected by sequencing depth. Estimated clonotype richness was generally larger for naive than for memory subsets. Because the study included a small number of donors, the genetic and exposure-history diversity represented was limited.

The sequence derives from a man younger than 35 in good health. Input material: naive CD8+ T cells sorted from blood. The cell subset or site label, as the study defines it: CD45RA+CCR7+.

The nucleotides read TGTGCCAGCAGCCATAGCGGGGGGGAAGAGACCCAGTACTTC. It encodes CASSHSGGEETQYF. The V gene is TRBV11-2 and the J gene is TRBJ2-5; the junction holds 11 bases that match TRBD2. The CDR1 and CDR2 encoded by the germline V gene are SGHAT and FQNNGV. At the junction V is shortened by 5 bases and J by 3 bases; bases outside the gene matches: 2. The CDR3 runs 14 residues from the cysteine to the phenylalanine. Only the CDR3 DNA stays, 42 bases, in frame from base 1. With the rest looked up from the reference TRBV11-2 and TRBJ2-5 genes rather than sequenced, the full variable domain is EAGVAQSPRYKIIEKRQSVAFWCNPISGHATLYWYQQILGQGPKLLIQFQNNGVVDDSQLPKDRFSAERLKGVDSTLKIQPAKLEDSAVYLCASSHSGGEETQYFGPGTRLLVL.